This T cell receptor (beta chain) was captured by sequencing in a study of blood T cells in healthy people across ages. Study-level information: About one barcoded beta molecule per two T cells was the capture yield of template switching.

The table lists this clonotype with many counts. Its antigen remains unidentified. Next came a second PCR, run for roughly 7 to 12 cycles, which used a sample-barcoded 5' primer along with a J-beta primer mix. Every molecule of cDNA carried a tag from a template-switch adaptor with 12 random nucleotides. Using its own MiXCR run on the 5' RACE reads, TCRdb lists one record per CDR3 protein. Counted here are 600,000 or so distinct CDR3 sequences, under 30% occurring once; the ten biggest clones make up 15% to 18%. Notes on the study in general: Diversity figures derived from one million T cells were judged to underestimate the true value.

The CDR3 contains 16 residues. Looked up from germline, CDR1 is SGHTA and CDR2 is FQGNSA. V dropped 5 bases and J dropped 4; count of bases not matched to a gene: 10. The sequencing sample was made of blood. This chain uses TRBV7-2 with TRBJ2-5; 10 nucleotides align to TRBD1. This TCR came from an elderly woman in good health. The CDR3 nucleotides are TGTGCCAGCAGCACCCGACAGGGGGCGTTCGTAGAGACCCAGTACTTC. It is translated as CASSTRQGAFVETQYF.